This TCR beta chain was sequenced in a study of cytomegalovirus exposure and HLA in healthy donors. Study-level points and caveats: Overall, roughly 160 TCR beta chains were annotated as cytomegalovirus-associated. Per a prior analysis, the majority of TCR beta V segments were productive roughly 87% or roughly 30% of the time.

Concerning this clone itself: Its antigen is as yet unknown.

PCR involved 60 Vbeta and 13 Jbeta primers. Clones were read by immunoSEQ multiplex PCR, and TCRdb kept only the in-frame ones, dropping some. The data show around 180,000 clones, with roughly 70% seen just once and about 1.6% held by the top ten. The V segment lost 6 bases and the J segment 7 bases; nucleotides outside the gene matches: 7. The V gene's germline CDR1 is SNHLY and CDR2 FYNNEI. The CDR3 has 13 amino acids. What was sequenced was PBMCs. The clonotype comes from a girl aged 5-17 years in good health and CMV-seronegative. The chain uses TRBV2 and TRBJ1-1; TRBD1 agrees at 8 bases. The DNA of the CDR3 is TGTGCCAGCAGGGGGACAGGACTTTATGAAGCTTTCTTT. Translation gives CASRGTGLYEAFF.